These 24 T cell receptor beta chains were all obtained from the same sample, sequenced in a study of T cells in Graves' hyperthyroidism and ophthalmopathy. Amplification of TCR beta CDR3 regions used RNA as the template. An initial round of RT-PCR targeting the TCR CDR3 relied on the HTBI primer set. TCRdb analysed the multiplex PCR reads with MiXCR anew, one entry per CDR3 protein. This table holds some 510,000 distinct CDR3 sequences, less than 25% found once. The material sequenced was blood. The source of these receptors is a man between 18 and 35 years old with Graves' hyperthyroidism.

This clonotype was recorded at least ten times. The chain couples TRBV10-2 to TRBJ1-1, with 12 nucleotides matching TRBD1. Trimming cost V 4 bases and J 1 base; bases outside gene matches: 7. CDR3 length: 17 residues. Germline V CDR1 and CDR2: WSHSY, SAAADI. This chain's CDR3 is CASSGPGQGAGNTEAFF. In DNA form, the CDR3 reads TGCGCCAGCAGTGGGCCGGGACAGGGGGCTGGGAACACTGAAGCTTTCTTT.

Only a few counts were recorded for this clonotype. The V gene is TRBV20-1, the J gene TRBJ2-4; 10 bases fit TRBD1. With 6 bases clipped from V and 4 bases from J, the junction kept 6 bases outside the gene matches. The CDR3 spans 14 residues. CDR1 and CDR2 (germline): DFQATT, SNEGSKA (reference sequence). Here the CDR3 reads CSASDRGWKNIQYF. The CDR3 DNA is TGCAGTGCCTCGGACAGGGGGTGGAAAAACATTCAGTACTTC.

Many counts were recorded for this clonotype. At one of its ends the junction is not consistent with the germline gene, which may arise from a read error. The rearrangement uses TRBV9 and TRBJ1-1; no reliable D call. The CDR3 has 14 amino acids. Germline V gene data show CDR1 as SGDLS and CDR2 as YYNGEE. Here the CDR3 DNA reads TGCGCCAGCAGCGTAGAGGCGTCGAACACTGAAGCTTTCTTT. It encodes CASSVEASNTEAFF.

There are many counts of this clonotype. The chain employs TRBV28 and TRBJ1-2; D is ambiguous. Trimming removed 6 bases at V and 4 bases at J, with 18 bases between. The CDR3 covers 15 residues. The germline gives CDR1 MDHEN, CDR2 SYDVKM. The CDR3 here is CASSPMGVITYGYTF. CDR3 coding DNA: TGTGCCAGCAGCCCGATGGGAGTAATTACCTATGGCTACACCTTC.

This clonotype was counted at least ten times. The chain has TRBV6-5 and TRBJ1-1; possible D gene TRBD1, 5 bases. CDR1 MNHEY and CDR2 SVGAGI come from the germline V gene. This CDR3 is built from 13 residues. V lost 2 bases and J lost 13, with 17 bases in between. For the CDR3, the DNA is TGTGCCAGCAGTTACACAGACAGCCCCAGAGGTTTCTTT. This translates into CASSYTDSPRGFF.

In its sample, this clonotype was seen a few times. The chain recombines TRBV18 with TRBJ1-3; 10 nucleotides match TRBD1. This CDR3 has 18 amino acids. J lost 0 bases, V lost 2 bases, and 7 bases had no gene match. The V gene's germline CDR1 is KGHSH and CDR2 LQKENI. DNA for the CDR3: TGTGCCAGCTCACCAATGGGACAGGGGCATAGCTCTGGAAACACCATATATTTT. Translated: CASSPMGQGHSSGNTIYF.

This clonotype was recorded at least ten times. The chain couples TRBV28 to TRBJ1-5; 8 nucleotides match TRBD1. Germline lookup yields CDR1 MDHEN and CDR2 SYDVKM. The ends lost 6 bases at V and 2 bases at J; junction bases unmatched: 15. The CDR3 runs to 18 residues. The CDR3 spells CASRLGGRGREGNQPQHF. CDR3 sequence (DNA): TGTGCCAGCAGACTCGGGGGCAGGGGGCGCGAGGGCAATCAGCCCCAGCATTTT.

The rearrangement uses TRBV15 and TRBJ1-3; 8 bases line up with TRBD1. Trimming took 0 bases from V and 0 from J; bases not matched to a gene: 4. The CDR3 contains 17 residues. CDR1 LNHNV and CDR2 YYDKDF come from the germline V gene (reference sequence). This CDR3 is CATSREGQVHSGNTIYF. In DNA form, the CDR3 reads TGTGCCACCAGCAGAGAGGGACAGGTTCACTCTGGAAACACCATATATTTT.

This clonotype was detected ten times or more. This chain connects TRBV24-1 to TRBJ1-5, with D uncertain. This CDR3 spans 16 amino acids. CDR1 is KGHDR and CDR2 is SFDVKD in the germline V gene. The V end was cut by 3 bases, the J end by 0 bases, with 11 bases between. CDR3 sequence (DNA): TGTGCCACCAGTGATAGTCGGGGATATAGCAATCAGCCCCAGCATTTT. Translated: CATSDSRGYSNQPQHF.

This clonotype was recorded many times. The V gene is TRBV2, the J gene TRBJ2-7; the D gene is possibly TRBD2 (7 bases). The V end lost 8 bases, the J end lost 5 bases, and 13 bases lay between the germline ends. Looked up from germline, CDR1 is SNHLY and CDR2 is FYNNEI. The CDR3 runs to 12 residues. In DNA, the CDR3 is TGTGCCAGCGGGGGGGCGTTCCACGAGCAGTACTTC. Encoded protein: CASGGAFHEQYF.

There are a few counts of this clonotype. The V and J genes are TRBV28 and TRBJ2-7; 9 positions agree with TRBD2. In germline, CDR1 is MDHEN, CDR2 SYDVKM. V lost 7 bases to trimming and J lost 7 bases; unmatched junction nucleotides: 8. CDR3 length equals 13 residues. As DNA, the CDR3 is TGTGCCAGCAACGAAGGACTAGCGTCTGAGCAGTACTTC. Translating gives CASNEGLASEQYF. Full variable domain (rest looked up from reference TRBV28 and TRBJ2-7): DVKVTQSSRYLVKRTGEKVFLECVQDMDHENMFWYRQDPGLGLRLIYFSYDVKMKEKGDIPEGYSVSREKKERFSLILESASTNQTSMYLCASNEGLASEQYFGPGTRLTVT.

This clonotype was seen ten or more times. This chain joins TRBV13 and TRBJ2-5; no firm D call. V gave up 2 bases and J gave up 6 bases, with 16 bases separating them. Looked up from germline, CDR1 is PRHDT and CDR2 is FYEKMQ (reference sequence). The CDR3 totals 15 residues. CDR3 in DNA: TGTGCCAGCAGCTTATCCGGATTATCCCCCAAGACCCAGTACTTC. It specifies CASSLSGLSPKTQYF. The complete variable domain, with remaining parts taken from reference TRBV13 and TRBJ2-5, reads AAGVIQSPRHLIKEKRETATLKCYPIPRHDTVYWYQQGPGQDPQFLISFYEKMQSDKGSIPDRFSAQQFSDYHSELNMSSLELGDSALYFCASSLSGLSPKTQYFGPGTRLLVL.

This sequence joins TRBV7-9 and TRBJ2-7, with 11 bases lining up with TRBD2. The V gene end was trimmed by 3 bases and the J gene end by 7 bases; junction bases not matched to a gene: 8. The CDR3 is 15 residues long. Per the germline V gene, CDR1 is SEHNR and CDR2 is FQNEAQ (reference sequence). In DNA form, the CDR3 reads TGTGCCAGCAGCTTCTTAGCGGGAGGGCAGGGAGAGCAGTACTTC. Translating gives CASSFLAGGQGEQYF.

This clonotype has ten or more counts. The rearrangement joins TRBV11-2 to TRBJ2-2; 8 positions match TRBD1. The CDR3 is made up of 16 amino acids. J lost 3 bases, V lost 5 bases, and 8 bases had no gene match. CDR1 and CDR2 (germline): SGHAT, FQNNGV. CDR3 nucleotide sequence: TGTGCCAGCAGCCCAGGGGGCGGCGGCTACACCGGGGAGCTGTTTTTT. Translating gives CASSPGGGGYTGELFF.

The chain has TRBV6-1 and TRBJ2-4, with D unresolved. The length of the CDR3 is 13 residues. The V gene lost 6 bases and the J gene lost 9 bases, with 15 bases spanning the gap. The germline gives CDR1 MNHNS, CDR2 SASEGT. CDR3 sequence reads: CASSMILKGIQYF. In DNA, the CDR3 is TGTGCCAGCAGCATGATCCTGAAAGGCATTCAGTACTTC.

At least ten counts were recorded for this clonotype. This chain links TRBV7-6 with TRBJ2-7; D is perhaps TRBD1 (6 bases). This CDR3 comprises 13 residues. CDR1 and CDR2 from the germline V gene are SGHVS and FNYEAQ. V was shortened by 4 bases and J by 7 bases, with 14 bases between the two germline ends. The DNA of the CDR3 is TGTGCCAGCAGCTATCGTGCAGGGGAGGAGCAGTACTTC. It encodes CASSYRAGEEQYF. The full variable domain, in which reference TRBV7-6 and TRBJ2-7 provide the parts outside the CDR3, is GAGVSQSPRYKVTKRGQDVALRCDPISGHVSLYWYRQALGQGPEFLTYFNYEAQQDKSGLPNDRFSAERPEGSISTLTIQRTEQRDSAMYRCASSYRAGEEQYFGPGTRLTVT.

In this sample, this clonotype turned up many times. The chain combines TRBV30 with TRBJ1-1; D is uncertain. This CDR3 contains 13 residues. Per germline, CDR1 GTSNPN and CDR2 SVGIG (reference sequence). The V and J ends lost 2 bases and 5 bases respectively, with 12 bases between them. CDR3: CAWSPGIATEAFF. The CDR3 DNA reads as TGTGCCTGGAGTCCCGGGATTGCTACTGAAGCTTTCTTT.

In this sample, this clonotype turned up many times. This sequence joins TRBV5-1 and TRBJ2-5, with TRBD2 identical over 8 bases. The V gene's germline CDR1 is SGHRS and CDR2 YFSETQ. J gave up 0 bases and V 6 bases, and 7 bases lay outside the gene matches. This CDR3 comprises 15 residues. CDR3 nucleotide sequence: TGCGCCAGCACCACTAGCGGAAAGTACCAAGAGACCCAGTACTTC. Translation gives CASTTSGKYQETQYF.

This clonotype was detected only a few times. V is TRBV4-1 and J is TRBJ1-5; the D is unclear. Germline lookup yields CDR1 MGHRA and CDR2 YSYEKL. V lost 4 bases to trimming and J lost 1 base, with 14 bases between them. CDR3 length: 16 residues. CDR3 sequence: CASSLEDGRSNQPQHF. The CDR3, as DNA: TGCGCCAGCAGCCTAGAAGACGGTAGAAGCAATCAGCCCCAGCATTTT.

On this clonotype itself: This may be a read error: a much more frequent sequence differs by one nucleotide. The J gene is TRBJ1-1, the V gene TRBV2; D call uncertain. This CDR3 is built from 12 residues. Per germline, CDR1 SNHLY and CDR2 FYNNEI. V lost 7 bases to trimming and J lost 4 bases, with 10 bases between them. The CDR3 here is CASTGESTEAFF. The DNA of the CDR3 is TGTGCCAGCACCGGTGAGAGCACTGAAGCTTTCTTT.

This clonotype was detected ten times or more. DNA for the CDR3: TGTGCCAGCAGTGAACCGGGACGGATGAACTATGGCTACACCTTC. Encoded protein: CASSEPGRMNYGYTF. The rearrangement joins TRBV25-1 to TRBJ1-2; a possible D gene is TRBD1 (5 bases). V lost 2 bases and J lost 2, with 12 bases in between. Germline CDR1 is MGHDK and CDR2 is SYGVNS. CDR3 length equals 15 residues.

This chain uses TRBV20-1 with TRBJ1-2; no clear D. Trimming cost V 3 bases and J 0 bases, with 8 bases left between them. The CDR3 contains 13 residues. Germline V gene data show CDR1 as DFQATT and CDR2 as SNEGSKA (reference sequence). CDR3 loop: CSARSEANYGYTF. The CDR3 DNA is TGCAGTGCTAGGTCAGAAGCTAACTATGGCTACACCTTC.

This clonotype came up many times. V and J are TRBV28 and TRBJ2-7, with 9 bases lining up with TRBD1. Unmatched junction bases numbered 6, after V lost 6 bases and J lost 3 bases. The CDR3 contains 14 residues. CDR1 and CDR2 (germline): MDHEN, SYDVKM. CDR3 loop: CASSHRGQDYEQYF. CDR3 nucleotides: TGTGCCAGCAGCCACAGGGGGCAAGACTACGAGCAGTACTTC. Complete variable domain (other parts from reference TRBV28 and TRBJ2-7): DVKVTQSSRYLVKRTGEKVFLECVQDMDHENMFWYRQDPGLGLRLIYFSYDVKMKEKGDIPEGYSVSREKKERFSLILESASTNQTSMYLCASSHRGQDYEQYFGPGTRLTVT.

The sample holds many counts of this clonotype. V and J are TRBV2 and TRBJ2-5; a possible D gene is TRBD1 (6 bases). CDR3 length: 13 residues. CDR1 is SNHLY, CDR2 FYNNEI, per germline. Trimming took off 9 bases at V and 4 bases at J, with 15 bases between the two ends. The CDR3 nucleotides read TGTGCCAGTTCCCCGGACAGTATAGAGACCCAGTACTTC. It translates to CASSPDSIETQYF.